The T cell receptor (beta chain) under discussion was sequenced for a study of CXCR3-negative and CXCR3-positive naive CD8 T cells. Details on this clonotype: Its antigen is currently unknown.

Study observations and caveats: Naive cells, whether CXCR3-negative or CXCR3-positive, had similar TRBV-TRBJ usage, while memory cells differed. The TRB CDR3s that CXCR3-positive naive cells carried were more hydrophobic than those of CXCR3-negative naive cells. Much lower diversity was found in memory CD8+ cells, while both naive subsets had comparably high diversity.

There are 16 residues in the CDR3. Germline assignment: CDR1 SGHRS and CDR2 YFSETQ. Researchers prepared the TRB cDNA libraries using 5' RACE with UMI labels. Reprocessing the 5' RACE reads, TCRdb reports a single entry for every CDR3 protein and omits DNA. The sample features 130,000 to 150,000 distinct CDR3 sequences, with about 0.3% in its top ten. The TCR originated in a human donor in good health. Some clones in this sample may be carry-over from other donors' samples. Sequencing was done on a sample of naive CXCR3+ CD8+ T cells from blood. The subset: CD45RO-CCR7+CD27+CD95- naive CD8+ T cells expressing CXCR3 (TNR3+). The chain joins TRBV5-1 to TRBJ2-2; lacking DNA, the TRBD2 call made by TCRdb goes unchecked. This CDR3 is CASSLGLAGDTGELFF.